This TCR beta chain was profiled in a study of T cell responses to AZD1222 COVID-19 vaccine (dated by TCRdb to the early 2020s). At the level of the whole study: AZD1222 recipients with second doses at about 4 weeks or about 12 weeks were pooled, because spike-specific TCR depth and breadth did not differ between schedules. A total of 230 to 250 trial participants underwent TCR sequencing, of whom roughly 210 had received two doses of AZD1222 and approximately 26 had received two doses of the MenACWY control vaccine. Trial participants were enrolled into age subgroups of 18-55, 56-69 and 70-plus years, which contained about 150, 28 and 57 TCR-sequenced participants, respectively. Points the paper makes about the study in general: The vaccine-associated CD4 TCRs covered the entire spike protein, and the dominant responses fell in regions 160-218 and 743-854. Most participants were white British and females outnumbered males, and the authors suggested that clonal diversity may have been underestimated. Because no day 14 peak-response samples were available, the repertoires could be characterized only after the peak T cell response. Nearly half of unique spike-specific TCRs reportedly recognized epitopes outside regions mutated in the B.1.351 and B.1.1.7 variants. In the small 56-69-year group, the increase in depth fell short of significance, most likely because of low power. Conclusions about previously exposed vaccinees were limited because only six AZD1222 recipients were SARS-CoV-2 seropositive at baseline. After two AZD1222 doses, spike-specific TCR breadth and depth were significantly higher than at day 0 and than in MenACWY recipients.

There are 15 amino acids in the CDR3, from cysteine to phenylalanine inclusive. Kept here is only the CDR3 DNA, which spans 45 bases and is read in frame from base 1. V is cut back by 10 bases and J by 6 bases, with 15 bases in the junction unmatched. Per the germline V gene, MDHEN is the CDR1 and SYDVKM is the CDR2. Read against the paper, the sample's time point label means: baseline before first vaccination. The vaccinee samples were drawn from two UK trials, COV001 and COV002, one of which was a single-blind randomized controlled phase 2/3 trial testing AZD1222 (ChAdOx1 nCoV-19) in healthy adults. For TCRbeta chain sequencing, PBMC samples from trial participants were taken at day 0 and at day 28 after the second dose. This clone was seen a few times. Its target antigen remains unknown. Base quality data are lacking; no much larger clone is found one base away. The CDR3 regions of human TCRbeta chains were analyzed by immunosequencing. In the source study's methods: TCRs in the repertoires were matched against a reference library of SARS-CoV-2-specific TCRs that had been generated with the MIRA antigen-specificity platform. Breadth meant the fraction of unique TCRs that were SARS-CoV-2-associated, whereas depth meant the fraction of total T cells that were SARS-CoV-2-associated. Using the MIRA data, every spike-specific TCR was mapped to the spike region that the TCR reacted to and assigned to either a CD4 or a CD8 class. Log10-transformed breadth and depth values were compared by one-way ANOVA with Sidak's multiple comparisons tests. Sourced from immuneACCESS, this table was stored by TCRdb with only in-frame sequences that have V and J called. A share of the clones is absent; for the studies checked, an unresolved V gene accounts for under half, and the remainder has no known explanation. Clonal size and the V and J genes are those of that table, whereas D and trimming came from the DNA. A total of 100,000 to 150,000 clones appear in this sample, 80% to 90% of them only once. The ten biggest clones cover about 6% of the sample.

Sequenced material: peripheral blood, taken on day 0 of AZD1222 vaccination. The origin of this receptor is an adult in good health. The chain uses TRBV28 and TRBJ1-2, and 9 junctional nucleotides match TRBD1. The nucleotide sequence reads TGTGCCATCCTTCCTCACGGGGGGACAGGGAATGGCTACACCTTC. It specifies CAILPHGGTGNGYTF.